The 27 T cell receptor beta chains below come from one sample, sequenced in a study of OX40 agonist ivuxolimab in advanced cancers. TCRdb's table, derived via immunoSEQ multiplex PCR, lists solely in-frame clones and lacks some. Here the sample spans 95,000 to 100,000 clones, about 92% being singletons. Specimen: CD4+ or CD8+ T cells sorted from blood, collected in a trial of the OX40 agonist ivuxolimab. The source is an adult with an advanced solid tumor such as melanoma, head and neck, liver or kidney cancer.

With regard to this clone: Other DNA sequences in this specimen translate into the identical CDR3. V and J are TRBV7-9 and TRBJ1-4; 7 nucleotides match TRBD1. The germline V gene has CDR1 SEHNR and CDR2 FQNEAQ (reference sequence). CDR3 length: 14 amino acids. J gave up 8 bases and V 1 base, and 4 bases lay outside the gene matches. DNA for the CDR3: TGTGCCAGCAGCTTAGGCACAGGGGAGGAAAAACTGTTTTTT. It codes for CASSLGTGEEKLFF.

The chain has TRBV6-4 and TRBJ2-3, with 8 nucleotides matching TRBD1. The CDR3 is 16 amino acids. Germline V lookup: CDR1 MRHNA, CDR2 SNTAGT. The V segment lost 6 bases and the J segment 0 bases; nucleotides outside the gene matches: 8. The CDR3 DNA sequence: TGTGCCAGCAGCCCCAGGGGGCTAGCTAGCACAGATACGCAGTATTTT. Its translation is CASSPRGLASTDTQYF.

In this sample, this clone turned up once. The chain has TRBV18 and TRBJ2-1, with 8 bases that match TRBD1. V lost 5 bases to trimming and J lost 4 bases; unmatched junction nucleotides: 7. CDR3 length: 15 residues. In germline, CDR1 is KGHSH, CDR2 LQKENI. This CDR3 is CASSSRTGRYNEQFF. The CDR3 DNA reads TGTGCCAGCTCATCCCGGACAGGGCGATACAATGAGCAGTTCTTC.

The V call is TRBV7-9, the J call TRBJ2-1; weak D call: TRBD2 (6 bases). Germline CDR1 is SEHNR and CDR2 is FQNEAQ (reference sequence). This CDR3 spans 14 amino acids. Trimming removed 8 bases at V and 5 bases at J, with 16 bases between. CDR3 amino acids: CASRWREINNEQFF. As DNA, the CDR3 is TGTGCCAGCCGCTGGCGGGAAATCAACAATGAGCAGTTCTTC.

CDR3 DNA: TGCTCTACGGGGAGGAACACTGAAGCTTTCTTT. Its translation: CSTGRNTEAFF. The chain employs TRBV20-1 and TRBJ1-1; D remains unclear. Germline CDR1 is DFQATT and CDR2 is SNEGSKA (reference sequence). CDR3 size: 11 residues.

This clone came up once. The chain joins TRBV6-5 to TRBJ2-1, with TRBD2 identical over 7 bases. The V gene end was trimmed by 7 bases and the J gene end by 8 bases; junction bases not matched to a gene: 14. The CDR3 spans 15 residues. Germline CDR1 and CDR2: MNHEY and SVGAGI. The DNA of the CDR3 is TGTGCCAGCACTTTTGGGGGTAGCGGGCGCGATGAGCAGTTCTTC. Translated, it gives CASTFGGSGRDEQFF.

The V call is TRBV6-5, the J call TRBJ2-3, with D perhaps TRBD2 (5 bases). V dropped 4 bases and J dropped 2 bases, with 10 bases sitting between them. Germline assignment: CDR1 MNHEY and CDR2 SVGAGI. The CDR3 is made up of 14 amino acids. The DNA for the CDR3 is TGTGCCAGCAGTTCCCAGCGGACCACAGATACGCAGTATTTT. The encoded protein is CASSSQRTTDTQYF.

The genes are TRBV29-1 and TRBJ1-2; a possible D gene is TRBD1 (5 bases). The CDR3 sequence is 14 residues long. Trimming removed 0 bases from V and 4 bases from J, with 12 bases in between. Germline loops: CDR1 SQVTM, CDR2 ANQGSEA. In nucleotides, the CDR3 is TGCAGCGTTGAAGAGGGGGGGGGAGCCTATGGCTACACCTTC. Protein: CSVEEGGGAYGYTF.

The chain uses TRBV7-2 and TRBJ2-3; D is unclear. V lost 2 bases and J 7 bases, leaving 19 bases between the germline ends. Germline CDR1 and CDR2: SGHTA and FQGNSA. The length of the CDR3 is 16 residues. In DNA, the CDR3 is TGTGCCAGCAGCTTATCCCATTCTAGTGTTGTGAATACGCAGTATTTT. It yields the protein CASSLSHSSVVNTQYF. Using reference TRBV7-2 and TRBJ2-3 for the parts outside the CDR3, the full variable domain is GAGVSQSPSNKVTEKGKDVELRCDPISGHTALYWYRQSLGQGLEFLIYFQGNSAPDKSGLPSDRFSAERTGGSVSTLTIQRTQQEDSAVYLCASSLSHSSVVNTQYFGPGTRLTVL.

This clone was seen only once. V usage is TRBV9 and J usage is TRBJ2-1; maybe TRBD2 (6 bases). This CDR3 is 15 amino acids long. Looked up from germline, CDR1 is SGDLS and CDR2 is YYNGEE. Trimming cost V 0 bases and J 4 bases, with 11 bases left between them. The chain's CDR3 is CASSVGDSGYNEQFF. The CDR3 bases are TGTGCCAGCAGCGTAGGTGATAGCGGTTACAATGAGCAGTTCTTC.

The genes are TRBV15 and TRBJ2-7, with D hard to call. This CDR3 is built from 12 residues. V gave up 0 bases and J gave up 7 bases, with 7 bases separating them. Per the germline V gene, CDR1 is LNHNV and CDR2 is YYDKDF (reference sequence). The CDR3 region is CATSRDWQEQYF. DNA of the CDR3: TGTGCCACCAGCAGAGACTGGCAAGAGCAGTACTTC. Filled out from reference TRBV15 and TRBJ2-7, the complete variable domain reads DAMVIQNPRYQVTQFGKPVTLSCSQTLNHNVMYWYQQKSSQAPKLLFHYYDKDFNNEADTPDNFQSRRPNTSFCFLDIRSPGLGDTAMYLCATSRDWQEQYFGPGTRLTVT.

In its sample, this clone was seen once. J is TRBJ2-3 and V is TRBV4-1; weak D call: TRBD2 (5 bases). CDR1 and CDR2 from the germline V gene are MGHRA and YSYEKL. V was clipped by 2 bases and J by 1 base, with 10 bases between them. This CDR3 is built from 15 residues. As DNA, the CDR3 is TGCGCCAGCAGCCAATTGAGGCGGGGCACAGATACGCAGTATTTT. It yields the protein CASSQLRRGTDTQYF.

The chain employs TRBV27 and TRBJ1-1; D is unclear. The CDR3 is 14 amino acids. Germline CDR1 MNHEY, CDR2 SMNVEV (reference sequence). Trimming shortened V by 3 bases and J by 0 bases, and 8 bases separated the two germline ends. The CDR3 DNA is TGTGCCAGCAGTTTGAGCAGCTTGAACACTGAAGCTTTCTTT. Protein product: CASSLSSLNTEAFF.

This chain uses TRBV5-1 with TRBJ2-3; the D gene is possibly TRBD2 (5 bases). Trimming pared 4 bases from V and 1 base from J, leaving 13 bases between. CDR1 and CDR2 from the germline V gene are SGHRS and YFSETQ. CDR3 length: 15 residues. The CDR3 sequence is CASSPGNMGTDTQYF. In nucleotides, the CDR3 is TGCGCCAGCAGCCCGGGGAATATGGGCACAGATACGCAGTATTTT. Together with reference TRBV5-1 and TRBJ2-3, the CDR3 gives the full variable domain: KAGVTQTPRYLIKTRGQQVTLSCSPISGHRSVSWYQQTPGQGLQFLFEYFSETQRNKGNFPGRFSGRQFSNSRSEMNVSTLELGDSALYLCASSPGNMGTDTQYFGPGTRLTVL.

The CDR3 coding sequence is TGTGCCAGCAGCTTAGCAGGGACATCACCGGTGGATGAGCAGTTCTTC. This gives the protein CASSLAGTSPVDEQFF. The chain couples TRBV7-2 to TRBJ2-1; a weak D match, TRBD1 (6 bases). The germline V gene encodes CDR1 SGHTA and CDR2 FQGNSA. Trimming pared 0 bases from V and 8 bases from J, leaving 17 bases between. The CDR3 has 16 amino acids.

This rearrangement joins TRBV7-2 to TRBJ2-7, with a possible D match to TRBD1 (5 bases). The CDR3 loop spans 16 amino acids. Germline CDR1 and CDR2: SGHTA and FQGNSA. V lost 0 bases, J lost 4 bases, and 16 bases lay in between. Written as DNA, the CDR3 is TGTGCCAGCAGCTTAGCGGCATCCAGGGCCGCTTACGAGCAGTACTTC. Its translation: CASSLAASRAAYEQYF.

This chain links TRBV5-5 with TRBJ2-3; a possible D gene is TRBD2 (6 bases). The CDR3 is 14 residues long. From germline, CDR1 is SGHKS and CDR2 YYEKEE (reference sequence). The germline V and J ends were trimmed by 1 base and 6 bases, with 12 bases remaining between them. CDR3 DNA sequence: TGTGCCAGCAGCTTGAGCGGGTCGGGGGATACGCAGTATTTT. This translates into CASSLSGSGDTQYF.

The V call is TRBV11-2, the J call TRBJ2-1; TRBD1 is a possible D gene (6 bases). CDR1 is SGHAT and CDR2 is FQNNGV in the germline V gene. The V gene lost 2 bases and the J gene lost 13 bases, with 12 bases spanning the gap. This CDR3 has 12 residues. CDR3 sequence (DNA): TGTGCCAGCAGCTTAAGTGGGGGACACCAGTTCTTC. It specifies CASSLSGGHQFF.

The rearrangement joins TRBV9 to TRBJ2-5; D is possibly TRBD1 (6 bases). Trimming stripped 0 bases from V and 7 bases from J, with 13 bases between. The CDR3 spans 14 residues. The germline V gene encodes CDR1 SGDLS and CDR2 YYNGEE. The CDR3 reads CASSVATGLGTQYF. The DNA of the CDR3 is TGTGCCAGCAGCGTAGCCACAGGGTTAGGGACCCAGTACTTC.

This chain connects TRBV9 to TRBJ2-7, with TRBD1 identical over 7 bases. V lost 3 bases to trimming and J lost 6 bases; unmatched junction nucleotides: 6. Germline CDR1 is SGDLS and CDR2 is YYNGEE. This CDR3 has 13 residues. This CDR3 is CASSARQGSEQYF. The CDR3 coding sequence is TGTGCCAGCAGCGCCAGACAGGGTTCCGAGCAGTACTTC.

Worth noting for this clone: At one end, the junction sequence differs from germline, possibly due to a read error. This chain connects TRBV5-1 to TRBJ2-1; 7 bases match TRBD1. The CDR3 sequence is 12 residues long. Germline values: CDR1 SGHRS, CDR2 YFSETQ. The CDR3: CASGTGTAQSLF. The CDR3 DNA is TGCGCCAGCGGGACCGGGACAGCCCAGTCGCTCTTC.

This clone was recorded a few times. V and J are TRBV14 and TRBJ2-6; 7 bases fit TRBD1. The CDR3 has 17 residues. Trimming took 2 bases from V and 4 from J; bases not matched to a gene: 8. The V gene's germline CDR1 is SGHDN and CDR2 FVKESK. The CDR3 DNA reads TGTGCCAGCAGCCAAAAACAGGGGCTCTACGGGGCCAACGTCCTGACTTTC. This encodes CASSQKQGLYGANVLTF.

The chain combines TRBV2 with TRBJ1-5, with D maybe TRBD1 (5 bases). Germline V gene lookup returns CDR1 SNHLY and CDR2 FYNNEI. The germline V and J ends were trimmed by 0 bases and 0 bases, with 21 bases remaining between them. The CDR3 consists of 20 residues. CDR3 coding DNA: TGTGCCAGCAGTGAAGCATGGGAGGTTTGGGACGCAAATAGCAATCAGCCCCAGCATTTT. The encoded protein is CASSEAWEVWDANSNQPQHF.

The chain uses TRBV4-1 and TRBJ2-5; 9 bases map to TRBD2. The junction had 10 bases not matched to a gene; V was cut back by 0 bases and J by 5 bases. CDR3 size: 17 residues. CDR1 is MGHRA and CDR2 is YSYEKL in the germline V gene. The CDR3 sequence: CASSQDRGSGSGETQYF. The CDR3 bases are TGCGCCAGCAGCCAAGACCGTGGTAGCGGGAGTGGGGAGACCCAGTACTTC.

The rearrangement joins TRBV11-2 to TRBJ1-2; TRBD1 agrees at 8 bases. The CDR3 contains 13 residues. V shed 7 bases, J shed 8 bases, and the junction held 9 bases outside the gene matches. Germline CDR1 SGHAT, CDR2 FQNNGV. The CDR3 here is CASISSGGRGYTF. DNA for the CDR3: TGTGCCAGCATCTCTTCAGGGGGCAGAGGCTACACCTTC.

The chain joins TRBV6-4 to TRBJ2-5, with 8 nucleotides matching TRBD2. This CDR3 contains 16 residues. Germline-derived CDR1 and CDR2 are MRHNA and SNTAGT. The V gene end was trimmed by 2 bases and the J gene end by 4 bases; junction bases not matched to a gene: 9. The CDR3 loop reads CASSDGDSGNGETQYF. The CDR3 DNA is TGTGCCAGCAGTGACGGAGATAGCGGGAACGGAGAGACCCAGTACTTC.

This clone showed up just once. The V call is TRBV19, the J call TRBJ1-5, with 7 bases matching TRBD1. CDR3 length: 16 residues. J was trimmed by 6 bases and V by 8 bases; bases with no gene match: 16. Germline CDR1 reads LNHDA; CDR2 reads SQIVND (reference sequence). The chain's CDR3 is CASSPSGGRGFQPQHF. In nucleotides, the CDR3 is TGTGCCAGTTCGCCCTCAGGGGGGCGAGGTTTTCAGCCCCAGCATTTT.